A selection of T cell receptor beta chains follows, all from one sample in a study of blood T cell repertoires in COVID-19. Using immunoSEQ multiplex PCR, the repertoire was profiled, and TCRdb retains in-frame clones only, with some absent. Among over 60,000 clones listed, around 90% were seen once. The sequencing input was peripheral blood. Receptors were obtained from a man between 45 and 60 years old with acute or convalescent COVID-19. The CDR3 runs from the conserved cysteine through the conserved F or W. A D gene is named only where the DNA matches it firmly.

>15|TRBV11-3|TRBJ2-1|TRBD2
CASSLGASGLNEQFF
>15|TRBV6-6|TRBJ1-5|NA
CASFGPENSNQPQHF
>13|TRBV24-1|TRBJ2-5|TRBD1
CATGTGWAETQYF
>18|TRBV5-1|TRBJ2-1|TRBD1
CASNTEGQGLFSYNEQFF
>15|TRBV25-1|TRBJ1-6|NA
CASSGTGTGGSPLHF
>15|TRBV27|TRBJ2-7|TRBD2
CASSPPTSGSGEQYF
>13|TRBV19|TRBJ1-5|TRBD1
CASRGTGGQPQHF
>12|TRBV2|TRBJ1-1|NA
CASSVQNTEAFF
>16|TRBV3-1/TRBV3-2|TRBJ1-3|NA
CASSPTLSSSGNTIYF
>17|TRBV19|TRBJ1-2|TRBD1
CASSRLGADREQSGYTF
>12|TRBV7-9|TRBJ2-7|NA
CASSFLSYEQYF
>15|TRBV30|TRBJ2-5|TRBD2
CAWSVRTSGQETQYF
>15|TRBV3-1/TRBV3-2|TRBJ2-7|TRBD1
CASSPQGANPYEQYF
>14|TRBV14|TRBJ2-4|TRBD1
CASSPGTGGNIQYF
>16|TRBV5-5|TRBJ1-1|NA
CASSRRGTAANTEAFF
>13|TRBV7-2|TRBJ2-7|TRBD2
CASSSLAAYEQYF
>14|TRBV11-3|TRBJ1-6|NA
CASSYGSPSSPLHF
>16|TRBV18|TRBJ2-7|TRBD1
CASSPGDRLSSYEQYF
>17|TRBV5-5|TRBJ1-6|TRBD1
CASSSLQTGEYNSPLHF
>14|TRBV10-3|TRBJ2-7|TRBD1
CAITPTGSAYEQYF
>16|TRBV27|TRBJ2-1|NA
CASSSRGWSSYNEQFF
>15|TRBV5-6|TRBJ2-7|TRBD1
CASSLLGTGSYEQYF
>15|TRBV9|TRBJ2-3|NA
CASSLRGVGTDTQYF
>13|TRBV3-1/TRBV3-2|TRBJ1-1|NA
CASSPRGGSEAFF
>15|TRBV2|TRBJ2-1|TRBD1
CASREGQAFYNEQFF
>14|TRBV30|TRBJ1-1|TRBD1
CAWSKGQMNTEAFF
>14|TRBV7-2|TRBJ1-1|NA
CASSLEAGVANAFF
>15|TRBV19|TRBJ2-7|TRBD1
CASSTRTGTGNEQYF
>16|TRBV5-5|TRBJ2-1|NA
CASSFANIARTSKQFF